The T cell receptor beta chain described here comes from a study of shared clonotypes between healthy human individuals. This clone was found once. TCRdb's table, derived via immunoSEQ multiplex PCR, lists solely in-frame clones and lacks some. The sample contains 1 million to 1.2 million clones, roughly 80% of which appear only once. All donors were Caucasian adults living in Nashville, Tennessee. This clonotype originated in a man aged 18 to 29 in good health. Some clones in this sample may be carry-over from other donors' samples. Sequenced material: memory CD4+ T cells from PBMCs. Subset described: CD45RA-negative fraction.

The CDR3 spells CASRNLQGSDEKLFF. CDR3 DNA: TGCGCCAGCCGCAATTTACAGGGTTCGGATGAAAAACTGTTTTTT. J is TRBJ1-4 and V is TRBV5-1; tentatively, D is TRBD1 (6 bases). The CDR3 totals 15 residues. Trimming removed 7 bases from V and 6 bases from J, with 19 bases in between. CDR1 is SGHRS, CDR2 YFSETQ, per germline.